The 11 T cell receptor beta chains in this list originate from one sample, sequenced in a study of CD8 T cells in ankylosing spondylitis. General study results and limits: A TCR beta motif of roughly 8 highly homologous variants appeared characteristic of ankylosing spondylitis blood.

Their recognized antigens are unknown. TCRdb fed the 5' RACE reads into MiXCR, producing one record per CDR3 protein. This table holds about 220,000 distinct CDR3 sequences, around 7.9% found once. Sequenced material: blood, either unsorted or a sorted T cell fraction (not recorded which). These receptors were taken from a male donor with ankylosing spondylitis.

There are many counts of this clonotype. The chain uses TRBV5-6 and TRBJ1-6; D perhaps matches TRBD1 (5 bases). Germline V lookup: CDR1 SGHDT, CDR2 YYEEEE. There are 14 residues in the CDR3. Trimming removed 1 base from V and 14 bases from J, with 16 bases in between. The CDR3 DNA sequence: TGTGCCAGCAGCTTGAGGAGATTCTTAGGGGCCCTCCACTTT. The encoded protein is CASSLRRFLGALHF.

This clonotype was picked up many times. The chain couples TRBV27 to TRBJ1-2; D is unresolved. The germline V gene has CDR1 MNHEY and CDR2 SMNVEV (reference sequence). The germline V and J ends were trimmed by 4 bases and 0 bases, with 9 bases remaining between them. The CDR3 loop spans 14 amino acids. CDR3 sequence (DNA): TGTGCCAGCAGTTCCCAACATACTAACTATGGCTACACCTTC. Translation gives CASSSQHTNYGYTF.

The CDR3 protein is CASSLGLGGTEAFF. DNA for the CDR3: TGTGCCAGCAGCCTCGGGCTGGGGGGCACTGAAGCTTTCTTT. This chain links TRBV5-6 with TRBJ1-1, with a tentative D call TRBD1 (5 bases). The V gene's germline CDR1 is SGHDT and CDR2 YYEEEE. The V and J ends lost 4 bases and 4 bases respectively, with 14 bases between them. The CDR3 totals 14 residues.

In this sample, this clonotype turned up many times. V gene TRBV4-1 combines with J gene TRBJ2-7; TRBD2 matches at 7 bases. This CDR3 region has 15 residues. Germline CDR1 and CDR2: MGHRA and YSYEKL. V lost 4 bases and J lost 0; bases outside the gene matches: 6. The CDR3 region has the DNA TGCGCCAGCAGCCCTATGGGAGGGACCTCCTACGAGCAGTACTTC. Translated, it gives CASSPMGGTSYEQYF.

This clonotype was found many times. The rearrangement uses TRBV24-1 and TRBJ2-6; D gene uncertain. The CDR3 contains 14 residues. V was shortened by 6 bases and J by 1 base, with 6 bases between the two germline ends. Per the germline V gene, CDR1 is KGHDR and CDR2 is SFDVKD. CDR3 protein: CATSPGSGANVLTF. In DNA form, the CDR3 reads TGTGCCACCAGTCCAGGTTCTGGGGCCAACGTCCTGACTTTC.

This clonotype has a count of ten or more. CDR3: CASSRYRDGSYEQYF. CDR3 nucleotide sequence: TGTGCCAGCAGTCGCTACAGGGATGGTTCCTACGAGCAGTACTTC. This rearrangement joins TRBV6-2 or TRBV6-3 to TRBJ2-7; weak D call: TRBD1 (6 bases). CDR3 length equals 15 residues. V was clipped by 5 bases and J by 1 base, with 15 bases between them. Germline CDR1 and CDR2: MNHEY and SVGEGT.

This clonotype was counted ten times or more. This sequence joins TRBV10-3 and TRBJ2-1, with TRBD2 matching over 10 bases. The CDR3 is 15 residues long. The germline V gene has CDR1 ENHRY and CDR2 SYGVKD. Trimming took 3 bases from V and 6 from J; bases not matched to a gene: 5. The CDR3 bases are TGTGCCATCAGTGACTCGGGACTAGCGTTCAATGAGCAGTTCTTC. This codes for CAISDSGLAFNEQFF.

The J gene is TRBJ2-7, the V gene TRBV19; D unresolved. Germline V gene sequence: CDR1 LNHDA, CDR2 SQIVND (reference sequence). The CDR3 totals 12 residues. Between the trimmed V and J ends, which lost 3 bases and 5 bases, there was a span of 8 bases. CDR3 region: CASSMRPHEQYF. The DNA for the CDR3 is TGTGCCAGTAGTATGCGGCCCCACGAGCAGTACTTC.

This clonotype was observed at least ten times. The chain is built from TRBV27 and TRBJ2-1; D uncertain. Germline assignment: CDR1 MNHEY and CDR2 SMNVEV (reference sequence). The V end was cut by 2 bases, the J end by 9 bases, with 11 bases between. The CDR3 sequence is 13 residues long. The CDR3: CASSLPRSGEQFF. Written as DNA, the CDR3 is TGTGCCAGCAGTTTACCTAGATCGGGTGAGCAGTTCTTC.

This clonotype has at least ten counts. This chain uses TRBV24-1 with TRBJ2-2; the D gene is possibly TRBD1 (5 bases). Trimming took 9 bases from V and 1 from J, leaving 8 bases between them. From germline, CDR1 is KGHDR and CDR2 SFDVKD. This CDR3 has 13 residues. DNA of the CDR3: TGTGCCACCCAGGGCGTGAACACCGGGGAGCTGTTTTTT. It codes for CATQGVNTGELFF.

The CDR3 reads CASSSPGTGELFF. The CDR3 region has the DNA TGTGCCAGCAGCTCCCCCGGGACCGGGGAGCTGTTTTTT. This chain joins TRBV13 and TRBJ2-2; no clear D gene. V dropped 4 bases and J dropped 5 bases, with 8 bases sitting between them. This CDR3 is built from 13 residues. Germline V lookup: CDR1 PRHDT, CDR2 FYEKMQ (reference sequence).